Sequencing of this T cell receptor (beta chain) was carried out in a study of T cell clusters in autoimmune cytopenias. Study context: Per sample, median TRB depth was roughly 50,000 reads, yielding a median approximately 2,400 distinct clonotypes.

TRB amplification used roughly 250 ng of peripheral blood genomic DNA. This clonotype is called medium-sized based on its frequency. What it binds is not known. The germline CDR1 and CDR2 sequences are MNHEY and SVGAGI. The CDR3 totals 17 residues. One tube held mixed TRB-A and TRB-B primer pools for touch-down PCR. TCRdb reanalyzed the multiplex PCR reads and collapses them to one entry per CDR3 protein, without DNA. The record lists roughly 3,100 distinct CDR3 sequences, of which the ten most abundant hold under 20%. Study-level points and caveats: Primary autoimmune cytopenia patients appeared to lack physiological T cell clusters present in healthy donors. Healthy donors had about 2.8-fold more exclusive TRB clusters than active autoimmune hepatitis patients. TRB repertoire shifts in secondary cytopenia and chronic lymphocytic leukemia mostly reflected lymphoma, not autoimmunity.

The sequencing input was peripheral blood. This sequence originates from a human donor with an autoimmune cytopenia or autoimmune hepatitis (not recorded which). The rearrangement links TRBV6-5 to TRBJ1-5. CDR3 residues: CASRRTSGTYSNQPQHF.